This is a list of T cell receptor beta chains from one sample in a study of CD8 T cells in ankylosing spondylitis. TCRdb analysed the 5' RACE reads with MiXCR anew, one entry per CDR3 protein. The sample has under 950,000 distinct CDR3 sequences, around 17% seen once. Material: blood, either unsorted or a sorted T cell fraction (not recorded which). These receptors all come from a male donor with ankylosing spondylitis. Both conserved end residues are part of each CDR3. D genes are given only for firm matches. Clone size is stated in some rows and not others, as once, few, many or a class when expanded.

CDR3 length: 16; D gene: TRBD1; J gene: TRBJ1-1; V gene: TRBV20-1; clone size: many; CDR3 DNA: TGCAGTGCTAGAGATCCGGGACAGGGGAGCAACACTGAAGCTTTCTTT; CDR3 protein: CSARDPGQGSNTEAFF
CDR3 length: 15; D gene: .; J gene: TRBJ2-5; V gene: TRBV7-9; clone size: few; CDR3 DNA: TGTGCCAGCAGCATTGTATCTAGTATCACAGTGACCCAGTACTTC; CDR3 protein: CASSIVSSITVTQYF
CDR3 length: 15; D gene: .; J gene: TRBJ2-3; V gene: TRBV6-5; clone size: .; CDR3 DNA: TGTGCCAGCAGTTTAGCCCGCGGAATCACAGATACGCAGTATTTT; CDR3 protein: CASSLARGITDTQYF
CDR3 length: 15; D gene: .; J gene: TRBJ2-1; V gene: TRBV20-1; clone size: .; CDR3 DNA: TGCAGTGCTAGCCCTTCTAGCGTAGACTACAATGAGCAGTTCTTC; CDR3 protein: CSASPSSVDYNEQFF
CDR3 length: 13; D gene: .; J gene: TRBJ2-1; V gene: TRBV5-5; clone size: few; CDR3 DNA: TGTGCCAGCTGCTACAACTCCTACAATGAGCAGTTCTTC; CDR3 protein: CASCYNSYNEQFF
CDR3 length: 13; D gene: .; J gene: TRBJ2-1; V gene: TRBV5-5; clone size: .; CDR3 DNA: TGTGCCAGCAGCTTGGATGGAGGGTTGGGGCAGTTCTTC; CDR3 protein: CASSLDGGLGQFF
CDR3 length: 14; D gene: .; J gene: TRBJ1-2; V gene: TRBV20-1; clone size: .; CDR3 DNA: TGCAGTCCAATGAGGGGCAGGGAGGCGTCCGGCTACACCTTC; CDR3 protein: CSPMRGREASGYTF
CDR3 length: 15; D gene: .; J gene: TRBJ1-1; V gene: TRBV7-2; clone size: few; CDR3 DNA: TGTGCCAGCAGCTTAGACCTCTTGGGAGGGACTGAAGCTTTCTTT; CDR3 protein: CASSLDLLGGTEAFF
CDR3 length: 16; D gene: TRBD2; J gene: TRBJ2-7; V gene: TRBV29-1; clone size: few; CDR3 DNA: TGCAGCGTTGTGTTCGCTAGCGGGAGTCGGAACTACGAGCAGTACTTC; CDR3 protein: CSVVFASGSRNYEQYF
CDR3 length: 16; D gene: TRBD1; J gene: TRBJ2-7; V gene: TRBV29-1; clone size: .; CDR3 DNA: TGCAGCGTTGAACGACAGGGGGCCAAATACTCCTACGAGCAGTACTTC; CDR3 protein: CSVERQGAKYSYEQYF
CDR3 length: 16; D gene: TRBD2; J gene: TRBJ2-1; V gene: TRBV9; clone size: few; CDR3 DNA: TGTGCCAGCAGCGTAGAAGGTAGCGGGAGACACAATGAGCAGTTCTTC; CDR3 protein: CASSVEGSGRHNEQFF
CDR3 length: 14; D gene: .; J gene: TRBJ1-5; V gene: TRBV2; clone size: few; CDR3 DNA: TGTGCCAGCAGTTCTCCACTGGGAAATCAGCCCCAGCATTTT; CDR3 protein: CASSSPLGNQPQHF
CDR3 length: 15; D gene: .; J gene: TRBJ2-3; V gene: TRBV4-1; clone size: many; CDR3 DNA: TGCGCCAGCAGCCAAGAAAGAAGCGGCACAGATACGCAGTATTTT; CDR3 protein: CASSQERSGTDTQYF
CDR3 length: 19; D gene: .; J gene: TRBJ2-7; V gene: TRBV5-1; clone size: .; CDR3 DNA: TGCGCCAGCAGCAGGCCGGCCACGGGGGGACATCGGACCTCCTACGAGCAGTACTTC; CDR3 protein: CASSRPATGGHRTSYEQYF